This T cell receptor (beta chain) was captured by sequencing in a study of sequential checkpoint blockade in melanoma. Overall study: TCRbeta immunosequencing was performed on DNA from roughly 90 pretreatment melanoma tumor samples.

Measured with immunoSEQ multiplex PCR; TCRdb has only the in-frame clones, and not every one. The sample lists 1,400 to 1,500 clones, less than 25% seen once, with 8% to 9.5% in the top ten. This CDR3 has 17 residues. Germline-derived CDR1 and CDR2 are MNHGY and SAAAGT. The ends were cut back, 6 bases at V and 9 bases at J, with 27 bases in the middle. A few counts support this clone. Its matching antigen is unknown. The treatment was: randomized to nivolumab then ipilimumab (arm A) or the reverse (arm B). Notes on the study in general: For nivolumab-first patients, baseline tumor clonality was associated with response.

The source of this sequence is a human donor with melanoma. The chain carries TRBV6-8 and TRBJ2-4, with a possible D match to TRBD1 (6 bases). The starting material was tumor tissue (inferred from file names), obtained from a patient given nivolumab and ipilimumab in sequence. Written as DNA, the CDR3 is TGTGCCAGCAGCCCGCCCCGGGACACCACCACCAATGGCATTCAGTACTTC. It translates to CASSPPRDTTTNGIQYF.